One sample yielded the 9 T cell receptor beta chains listed below, sequenced in a study of cytomegalovirus exposure and HLA in healthy donors. The PCR employed 60 Vbeta primers together with 13 Jbeta primers. The repertoire was sequenced with immunoSEQ multiplex PCR; TCRdb's copy has only in-frame clones and lacks some. The table shows around 200,000 clones, with about 86% occurring only once. Sequencing used PBMCs. The receptors come from a woman younger than 45 in good health and CMV-seronegative.

V usage is TRBV10-1 and J usage is TRBJ1-3, with D unclear. V lost 3 bases, J lost 4 bases, and 7 bases lay in between. The CDR3 consists of 13 residues. The germline V gene has CDR1 WNHNN and CDR2 SYGVQD (reference sequence). The CDR3 sequence: CASSDPGGNTIYF. The CDR3 coding sequence is TGCGCCAGCAGTGATCCAGGCGGAAACACCATATATTTT.

This clone was seen a single time. The chain couples TRBV19 to TRBJ1-1, with D tentatively TRBD1 (5 bases). The CDR3 has 15 residues. Trimming removed 2 bases at V and 5 bases at J, with 15 bases between. Germline V gene data show CDR1 as LNHDA and CDR2 as SQIVND (reference sequence). The CDR3, as DNA: TGTGCCAGTAGTATAAACTTGGGGGAGGGGACTGAAGCTTTCTTT. Amino acids: CASSINLGEGTEAFF.

This rearrangement joins TRBV14 to TRBJ2-2, with D maybe TRBD2 (6 bases). With 1 base removed from V and 4 bases from J, the gap between germline ends came to 7 bases. Germline loops: CDR1 SGHDN, CDR2 FVKESK. This CDR3 is built from 14 residues. The CDR3 DNA reads as TGTGCCAGCAGCCAAGGGGGGGTCACCGGGGAGCTGTTTTTT. As protein: CASSQGGVTGELFF. The whole variable domain, remainder taken from reference TRBV14 and TRBJ2-2, is EAGVTQFPSHSVIEKGQTVTLRCDPISGHDNLYWYRRVMGKEIKFLLHFVKESKQDESGMPNNRFLAERTGGTYSTLKVQPAELEDSGVYFCASSQGGVTGELFFGEGSRLTVL.

The chain couples TRBV15 to TRBJ2-7; 8 nucleotides match TRBD2. CDR1 is LNHNV, CDR2 YYDKDF, per germline (reference sequence). The ends lost 1 base at V and 3 bases at J; junction bases unmatched: 5. The CDR3 runs to 15 residues. Written as DNA, the CDR3 is TGTGCCACCAGCAGAGTAGCGGGACCAATCTACGAGCAGTACTTC. It is translated as CATSRVAGPIYEQYF.

This chain connects TRBV7-9 to TRBJ1-1; D is uncertain. Trimming cost V 1 base and J 0 bases, with 6 bases left between them. The CDR3 has 14 amino acids. Germline V lookup: CDR1 SEHNR, CDR2 FQNEAQ (reference sequence). CDR3 amino acids: CASSLGSVNTEAFF. DNA for the CDR3: TGTGCCAGCAGCTTAGGATCGGTGAACACTGAAGCTTTCTTT.

This clone was seen a few times. The chain combines TRBV29-1 with TRBJ2-7; 7 bases map to TRBD2. V lost 0 bases to trimming and J lost 5 bases; unmatched junction nucleotides: 1. The CDR3 extends over 12 amino acids. CDR1 is SQVTM and CDR2 is ANQGSEA in the germline V gene. CDR3 bases: TGCAGCGTTGAAGACGGGGGGAACGAGCAGTACTTC. It codes for CSVEDGGNEQYF.

The chain links TRBV2 to TRBJ1-4; D gene ambiguous. This CDR3 contains 15 residues. Trimming stripped 5 bases from V and 0 bases from J, with 10 bases between. CDR1 and CDR2 (germline): SNHLY, FYNNEI. The CDR3 sequence: CASSLTSATNEKLFF. The CDR3 bases are TGTGCCAGCAGTCTGACATCGGCAACTAATGAAAAACTGTTTTTT. Filled out from reference TRBV2 and TRBJ1-4, the complete variable domain reads EPEVTQTPSHQVTQMGQEVILRCVPISNHLYFYWYRQILGQKVEFLVSFYNNEISEKSEIFDDQFSVERPDGSNFTLKIRSTKLEDSAMYFCASSLTSATNEKLFFGSGTQLSVL.

This chain links TRBV5-5 with TRBJ2-7; D may be TRBD1 (6 bases). This CDR3 comprises 13 residues. Trimming pared 4 bases from V and 12 bases from J, leaving 20 bases between. CDR1 is SGHKS, CDR2 YYEKEE, per germline (reference sequence). As DNA, the CDR3 is TGTGCCAGCAGCCCCTCCTGGGGGCTACAGGGGTACTTC. As protein: CASSPSWGLQGYF. The full variable domain, its missing parts supplied by reference TRBV5-5 and TRBJ2-7, is DAGVTQSPTHLIKTRGQQVTLRCSPISGHKSVSWYQQVLGQGPQFIFQYYEKEERGRGNFPDRFSARQFPNYSSELNVNALLLGDSALYLCASSPSWGLQGYFGPGTRLTVT.

The rearrangement links TRBV27 to TRBJ2-7, with TRBD2 matching over 8 bases. Germline trimming cut 3 bases from V and 3 bases from J; bases unmatched to any gene: 1. This CDR3 has 13 residues. Germline V gene lookup returns CDR1 MNHEY and CDR2 SMNVEV (reference sequence). The CDR3 DNA is TGTGCCAGCAGTTTCGGGACTAGCTACGAGCAGTACTTC. This encodes CASSFGTSYEQYF.